This TCR beta chain was documented in a study of radiation and T cells in renal cell carcinoma. Per the germline V gene, CDR1 is PRHDT and CDR2 is FYEKMQ (reference sequence). The CDR3 loop spans 12 amino acids. Trimming removed 2 bases at V and 8 bases at J, with 9 bases between. Sequencing used immunoSEQ multiplex PCR; TCRdb keeps in-frame clones, though not all of them. The data contain about 130,000 clones, 88% of them singletons. Whole-study results and caveats: No pretreatment tumor biopsies were available for baseline clonotypes.

Specified time point: blood 2 weeks post-SBRT. Noted treatment: 15 Gy SBRT to primary tumor, nephrectomy 4 weeks later. Points on this clone: Antigen specificity is unknown.

The clonotype comes from a woman aged 70-85 years with renal cell carcinoma. This chain uses TRBV13 with TRBJ1-2; unclear D gene. The sample was blood, taken from a patient whose treatment included radiotherapy and nephrectomy. This chain's CDR3 is CASSLRVGGYTF. The CDR3 DNA sequence: TGTGCCAGCAGCTTAAGGGTGGGCGGCTACACCTTC. Complete variable domain (other parts from reference TRBV13 and TRBJ1-2): AAGVIQSPRHLIKEKRETATLKCYPIPRHDTVYWYQQGPGQDPQFLISFYEKMQSDKGSIPDRFSAQQFSDYHSELNMSSLELGDSALYFCASSLRVGGYTFGSGTRLTVV.